One sample yielded the 26 T cell receptor beta chains listed below, sequenced in a study of T-cell memory formation after mild COVID-19. Via MiXCR, TCRdb re-called the 5' RACE reads, giving one row per CDR3 protein. The sample has 280,000 or so distinct CDR3 sequences, approximately 18% seen once. Sequencing was done on a sample of PBMCs or a T cell subset sorted from them (not recorded which). The receptors derive from a man aged 18-30 years who had mild COVID-19 (a few samples of this study predate the infection). Cell type and time point are not known.

This clonotype was detected only a few times. The CDR3 protein is CASSYDRGAKFENIQYF. For the CDR3, the DNA is TGTGCCAGCAGTTACGACAGGGGAGCTAAATTCGAAAACATTCAGTACTTC. This rearrangement joins TRBV6-6 to TRBJ2-4, with 8 bases matching TRBD1. V lost 2 bases to trimming and J lost 5 bases; unmatched junction nucleotides: 11. The CDR3 has 17 residues. Per the germline V gene, CDR1 is MNHNY and CDR2 is SVGAGI (reference sequence).

In its sample, this clonotype was seen a few times. The chain combines TRBV5-1 with TRBJ2-1; D is undetermined. The CDR3 loop spans 11 amino acids. Trimming shortened V by 2 bases and J by 12 bases, and 9 bases separated the two germline ends. Germline V lookup: CDR1 SGHRS, CDR2 YFSETQ. The CDR3 sequence is CASSFLTGQFF. CDR3 nucleotide sequence: TGCGCCAGCAGCTTCTTGACGGGGCAGTTCTTC.

The rearrangement uses TRBV20-1 and TRBJ1-1; D may be TRBD1 (5 bases). The CDR3 spans 12 residues. CDR1 and CDR2 (germline): DFQATT, SNEGSKA (reference sequence). Trimming took off 6 bases at V and 4 bases at J, with 12 bases between the two ends. This CDR3 is CSAARGSTEAFF. The CDR3 nucleotides read TGCAGTGCCGCTAGGGGCAGCACTGAAGCTTTCTTT.

The chain joins TRBV5-6 to TRBJ2-7; unclear D gene. Trimming took 0 bases from V and 6 from J, leaving 13 bases between them. This CDR3 is 14 amino acids long. Germline CDR1 is SGHDT and CDR2 is YYEEEE. The CDR3 nucleotides are TGTGCCAGCAGCTTGGTCGGCCGCCGTTTCGAGCAGTACGTC. As protein: CASSLVGRRFEQYV.

This clonotype turned up a few times. The CDR3 reads CASSLDRPRGYTF. CDR3 DNA: TGTGCCAGCAGCTTGGACCGCCCCCGGGGCTACACCTTC. The V call is TRBV7-2, the J call TRBJ1-2; D call uncertain. The CDR3 is made up of 13 amino acids. With 3 bases removed from V and 8 bases from J, the gap between germline ends came to 13 bases. Per the germline V gene, CDR1 is SGHTA and CDR2 is FQGNSA.

The chain employs TRBV5-4 and TRBJ2-5; unclear D gene. The V gene lost 1 base and the J gene lost 6 bases, with 16 bases spanning the gap. CDR1 SGHNT and CDR2 YYREEE come from the germline V gene (reference sequence). There are 15 residues in the CDR3. The CDR3, as DNA: TGTGCCAGCAGCTTGATAGGTAGCTCAGGCCAGACCCAGTACTTC. This sequence encodes CASSLIGSSGQTQYF.

This sequence joins TRBV12-3 or TRBV12-4 and TRBJ2-2; D is unresolved. The CDR3 is made up of 13 amino acids. Trimming left V 6 bases short and J 1 base short, with 6 bases between. The DNA of the CDR3 is TGTGCCAGCAGGGCACGGAACACCGGGGAGCTGTTTTTT. This translates into CASRARNTGELFF.

V is TRBV7-9 and J is TRBJ2-7; 7 bases fit TRBD1. Germline CDR1 and CDR2: SEHNR and FQNEAQ (reference sequence). The junction had 2 bases not matched to a gene; V was cut back by 4 bases and J by 2 bases. The CDR3 has 13 amino acids. The DNA of the CDR3 is TGTGCCAGCAGCTCGGACAGGACCTACGAGCAGTACTTC. Residues: CASSSDRTYEQYF.

This clonotype appeared a few times. The V call is TRBV5-1, the J call TRBJ2-1; tentatively, D is TRBD1 or TRBD2 (6 bases each). In germline, CDR1 is SGHRS, CDR2 YFSETQ. The CDR3 runs to 16 residues. The V gene lost 4 bases and the J gene lost 4 bases, with 18 bases spanning the gap. The chain's CDR3 is CASSNLEGGRYNEQFF. Here the CDR3 DNA reads TGCGCCAGCAGCAATCTCGAGGGGGGCCGATACAATGAGCAGTTCTTC.

This clonotype was recorded a few times. V and J are TRBV4-3 and TRBJ2-5; 10 bases line up with TRBD2. The CDR3 length is 14 residues. Germline V CDR1 and CDR2: LGHNA, YSLEER. V lost 3 bases and J lost 5; bases outside the gene matches: 3. The CDR3 DNA reads as TGCGCCAGCAGCCAGGGGACTAGCGTTGAGACCCAGTACTTC. Translating it yields CASSQGTSVETQYF.

This clonotype came up a few times. V gene TRBV6-6 combines with J gene TRBJ2-2, with D hard to call. With 7 bases removed from V and 8 bases from J, the gap between germline ends came to 8 bases. The CDR3 is made up of 11 amino acids. Germline-derived CDR1 and CDR2 are MNHNY and SVGAGI (reference sequence). Here the CDR3 reads CASNRPGELFF. CDR3 bases: TGTGCCAGCAATCGGCCTGGGGAGCTGTTTTTT.

This chain joins TRBV7-2 and TRBJ2-3; D gene unclear. CDR3 length: 13 residues. Between the trimmed V and J ends, which lost 4 bases and 2 bases, there was a span of 7 bases. The germline V gene encodes CDR1 SGHTA and CDR2 FQGNSA. The CDR3 sequence: CASSSLNTDTQYF. The CDR3 DNA is TGTGCCAGCAGCTCTTTAAACACAGATACGCAGTATTTT.

The genes are TRBV27 and TRBJ2-3; D gene ambiguous. Germline lookup yields CDR1 MNHEY and CDR2 SMNVEV (reference sequence). V lost 2 bases and J 6 bases, leaving 9 bases between the germline ends. This CDR3 region has 13 residues. Here the CDR3 reads CASSLGVKDTQYF. As DNA, the CDR3 is TGTGCCAGCAGTTTAGGGGTGAAGGATACGCAGTATTTT.

The CDR3 bases are TGTGCCAGCAGCTTGGGACAGACCCTTTCCTACGAGCAGTACTTC. Translation: CASSLGQTLSYEQYF. V usage is TRBV9 and J usage is TRBJ2-7; 7 bases fit TRBD1. Germline CDR1 and CDR2: SGDLS and YYNGEE. V gave up 4 bases and J gave up 1 base; unmatched junction bases: 8. CDR3 length: 15 residues.

This rearrangement joins TRBV28 to TRBJ1-2; no clear D gene. This CDR3 spans 15 amino acids. Trimming cost V 10 bases and J 8 bases, with 26 bases left between them. Germline CDR1 reads MDHEN; CDR2 reads SYDVKM. CDR3 region: CATTRPELRVSGYTF. Here the CDR3 DNA reads TGTGCCACCACACGTCCCGAATTGAGGGTTAGCGGCTACACCTTC.

The rearrangement uses TRBV18 and TRBJ2-3; 8 bases are shared with TRBD2. The CDR3 runs 18 residues. Per germline, CDR1 KGHSH and CDR2 LQKENI. V dropped 0 bases and J dropped 0; count of bases not matched to a gene: 8. The CDR3 nucleotides read TGTGCCAGCTCACCACCCTTTGATAGCGGGGAGAGCACAGATACGCAGTATTTT. It translates to CASSPPFDSGESTDTQYF. The variable domain in full, completed from reference TRBV18 and TRBJ2-3, reads NAGVMQNPRHLVRRRGQEARLRCSPMKGHSHVYWYRQLPEEGLKFMVYLQKENIIDESGMPKERFSAEFPKEGPSILRIQQVVRGDSAAYFCASSPPFDSGESTDTQYFGPGTRLTVL.

This clonotype occurred a few times. This rearrangement joins TRBV6-5 to TRBJ1-5; D is possibly TRBD1 (5 bases). The CDR3 is 13 residues long. Germline values: CDR1 MNHEY, CDR2 SVGAGI. Trimming took off 6 bases at V and 4 bases at J, with 10 bases between the two ends. The CDR3 nucleotides read TGTGCCAGCAGCAGGGTGGGAAATCAGCCCCAGCATTTT. This gives the protein CASSRVGNQPQHF.

V and J are TRBV4-3 and TRBJ2-5; the D is unclear. The V end lost 0 bases, the J end lost 1 base, and 9 bases lay between the germline ends. Per germline, CDR1 LGHNA and CDR2 YSLEER. This CDR3 contains 15 residues. DNA for the CDR3: TGCGCCAGCAGCCAAGATCGATGGTTCCAAGAGACCCAGTACTTC. The encoded protein is CASSQDRWFQETQYF.

This clonotype was counted only a few times. The V call is TRBV3-1, the J call TRBJ2-2; D perhaps matches TRBD2 (6 bases). V gave up 6 bases and J gave up 6 bases, with 17 bases separating them. The V gene's germline CDR1 is LGHDT and CDR2 YNNKEL (reference sequence). This CDR3 comprises 15 residues. This CDR3 is CASRQGIAESGELFF. The CDR3 bases are TGTGCCAGCAGGCAGGGTATAGCGGAGTCCGGGGAGCTGTTTTTT.

In this sample, this clonotype turned up a few times. The chain combines TRBV12-3 or TRBV12-4 with TRBJ2-5; D is tentatively TRBD1 or TRBD2 (6 bases each). This CDR3 has 14 residues. V lost 5 bases, J lost 7 bases, and 17 bases lay in between. DNA for the CDR3: TGTGCCAGCAGTCTGAGTAGCGGAGGGGGGACCCAGTACTTC. Amino acid sequence: CASSLSSGGGTQYF.

This clonotype is a singleton in its sample. Here the CDR3 DNA reads TGTGCCAGCAGTTCGGGACTGGTCAACACCGGGGAGCTGTTTTTT. Protein: CASSSGLVNTGELFF. The chain carries TRBV12-3 or TRBV12-4 and TRBJ2-2; TRBD2 might be the D (6 bases). V was cut by 4 bases and J by 2 bases, with 11 bases left in between. CDR3 length equals 15 residues.

This chain joins TRBV7-8 and TRBJ2-1; D ambiguous. Between the trimmed V and J ends, which lost 4 bases and 3 bases, there was a span of 7 bases. The length of the CDR3 is 13 residues. Germline values: CDR1 SGHVS, CDR2 FQNEAQ. The CDR3 DNA reads TGTGCCAGCAGCTCCCCGGTCTACAATGAGCAGTTCTTC. The encoded protein is CASSSPVYNEQFF. Drawing the rest from reference TRBV7-8 and TRBJ2-1, the complete variable domain is GAGVSQSPRYKVAKRGQDVALRCDPISGHVSLFWYQQALGQGPEFLTYFQNEAQLDKSGLPSDRFFAERPEGSVSTLKIQRTQQEDSAVYLCASSSPVYNEQFFGPGTRLTVL.

The table lists this clonotype with many counts. The chain has TRBV5-4 and TRBJ1-1; perhaps TRBD1 as D (5 bases). The V gene lost 5 bases and the J gene lost 2 bases, with 13 bases spanning the gap. The CDR3 has 14 amino acids. The V gene's germline CDR1 is SGHNT and CDR2 YYREEE (reference sequence). This CDR3 is CASRPDSDNTEAFF. In DNA, the CDR3 is TGTGCCAGCAGACCCGACAGTGACAACACTGAAGCTTTCTTT. Complete variable domain (other parts from reference TRBV5-4 and TRBJ1-1): ETGVTQSPTHLIKTRGQQVTLRCSSQSGHNTVSWYQQALGQGPQFIFQYYREEENGRGNFPPRFSGLQFPNYSSELNVNALELDDSALYLCASRPDSDNTEAFFGQGTRLTVV.

For this clonotype: The junction departs from germline at one end; a sequencing error may be responsible. This chain uses TRBV6-5 with TRBJ2-7, with TRBD1 identical over 9 bases. The CDR3 covers 14 residues. The germline gives CDR1 MNHEY, CDR2 SVGAGI. For the CDR3, the DNA is TGTGCCATCAGTCACGGGGGACAGGGCTACGAGCAGTACTTC. Translating gives CAISHGGQGYEQYF.

The J gene is TRBJ1-4, the V gene TRBV7-2; D possibly corresponds to TRBD1 (6 bases). Trimming removed 5 bases from V and 2 bases from J, with 12 bases in between. The CDR3 loop spans 15 amino acids. Germline-derived CDR1 and CDR2 are SGHTA and FQGNSA. CDR3 in amino acids: CASSPRGQTNEKLFF. The CDR3 DNA follows: TGTGCCAGCAGCCCCCGTGGACAGACTAATGAAAAACTGTTTTTT. Variable domain in full (rest from reference TRBV7-2 and TRBJ1-4): GAGVSQSPSNKVTEKGKDVELRCDPISGHTALYWYRQSLGQGLEFLIYFQGNSAPDKSGLPSDRFSAERTGGSVSTLTIQRTQQEDSAVYLCASSPRGQTNEKLFFGSGTQLSVL.

This clonotype has more than one count but fewer than ten. The CDR3 region has the DNA TGTGCCAGCAGCCCAACTAGCGGGGGAACTACGCAGTATTTT. Residues: CASSPTSGGTTQYF. V and J are TRBV7-3 and TRBJ2-3; the match to TRBD2 covers 11 bases. There are 14 residues in the CDR3. Germline V gives CDR1 SGHTA, CDR2 FQGTGA. J lost 8 bases, V lost 5 bases, and 6 bases had no gene match.